What follows are 13 T cell receptor beta chains derived from one specimen sequenced in a study of radiotherapy plus CTLA-4 blockade in lung cancer. Here immunoSEQ multiplex PCR was the method, and the copy in TCRdb shows in-frame clones only, minus some. The repertoire has some 120,000 clones, roughly 86% of them found once; the top ten carry less than 4%. The sample consisted of peripheral blood, taken from a patient treated with radiotherapy plus ipilimumab. Every receptor here comes from a human donor with non-small cell lung cancer that progressed on radiotherapy plus ipilimumab. Some clones in this sample may be carry-over from other donors' samples.

This chain connects TRBV2 to TRBJ1-6; no reliable D call. The length of the CDR3 is 14 residues. Trimming took off 6 bases at V and 9 bases at J, with 15 bases between the two ends. Germline V CDR1 and CDR2: SNHLY, FYNNEI. This CDR3 is CASRAGIGSSPLHF. CDR3 DNA sequence: TGTGCCAGCAGAGCCGGGATCGGGAGTTCACCCCTCCACTTT.

The chain combines TRBV5-1 with TRBJ2-3; maybe TRBD2 (6 bases). V was cut by 4 bases and J by 4 bases, with 13 bases left in between. This CDR3 is 14 amino acids long. From germline, CDR1 is SGHRS and CDR2 YFSETQ. CDR3 sequence reads: CASSLSGGSDTQYF. Here the CDR3 DNA reads TGCGCCAGCAGCCTTTCCGGGGGTTCAGATACGCAGTATTTT.

V is TRBV9 and J is TRBJ1-6, with 7 bases fitting TRBD1. The CDR3 extends over 17 amino acids. Trimming removed 3 bases from V and 9 bases from J; junction bases left unmatched: 15. The germline V gene encodes CDR1 SGDLS and CDR2 YYNGEE. The CDR3 bases are TGTGCCAGCAGCGGAAGACAGGGAGAGGGTCCAAGTTCACCCCTCCACTTT. Protein product: CASSGRQGEGPSSPLHF.

This chain connects TRBV5-1 to TRBJ1-1, with 9 bases identical to TRBD1. CDR1 is SGHRS, CDR2 YFSETQ, per germline. The CDR3 totals 16 residues. V lost 4 bases and J lost 4; bases outside the gene matches: 11. The CDR3: CASSPPGTGSTTEAFF. The CDR3 bases are TGCGCCAGCAGCCCCCCCGGGACAGGGAGCACCACTGAAGCTTTCTTT. The variable domain in full, completed from reference TRBV5-1 and TRBJ1-1, reads KAGVTQTPRYLIKTRGQQVTLSCSPISGHRSVSWYQQTPGQGLQFLFEYFSETQRNKGNFPGRFSGRQFSNSRSEMNVSTLELGDSALYLCASSPPGTGSTTEAFFGQGTRLTVV.

This chain connects TRBV28 to TRBJ1-2; TRBD1 is a possible D gene (5 bases). This CDR3 comprises 12 residues. The V gene's germline CDR1 is MDHEN and CDR2 SYDVKM. V shed 3 bases and J shed 7 bases, with 9 bases lying between them. CDR3 bases: TGTGCCAGCAGTTTGAGTAGGGGTGGCTACACCTTC. It is translated as CASSLSRGGYTF.

Details on this clone: The same CDR3 can be traced to other DNA sequences in this sample. J is TRBJ2-3 and V is TRBV28; TRBD2 aligns across 7 bases. CDR1 is MDHEN, CDR2 SYDVKM, per germline. CDR3 length equals 15 residues. After removal of 6 bases from V and 1 base from J, the junction contained 7 bases not matched to a gene. The CDR3 bases are TGTGCCAGCAGCCTCTTGGCGGGGGGCACAGATACGCAGTATTTT. Translating it yields CASSLLAGGTDTQYF.

The rearrangement joins TRBV18 to TRBJ2-5, with D uncertain. Per the germline V gene, CDR1 is KGHSH and CDR2 is LQKENI. The CDR3 extends over 13 amino acids. Between the trimmed V and J ends, which lost 3 bases and 3 bases, there was a span of 8 bases. CDR3 sequence: CASSPYVEETQYF. The CDR3 DNA reads TGTGCCAGCTCACCTTACGTTGAAGAGACCCAGTACTTC.

The V gene is TRBV14, the J gene TRBJ1-1; possibly TRBD1 for D (5 bases). With 4 bases removed from V and 3 bases from J, the gap between germline ends came to 15 bases. From germline, CDR1 is SGHDN and CDR2 FVKESK. This CDR3 is built from 15 residues. The CDR3 spells CASSRGGRRDTEAFF. In DNA form, the CDR3 reads TGTGCCAGCAGCCGCGGGGGGAGACGGGACACTGAAGCTTTCTTT. Drawing the rest from reference TRBV14 and TRBJ1-1, the complete variable domain is EAGVTQFPSHSVIEKGQTVTLRCDPISGHDNLYWYRRVMGKEIKFLLHFVKESKQDESGMPNNRFLAERTGGTYSTLKVQPAELEDSGVYFCASSRGGRRDTEAFFGQGTRLTVV.

This clone is a singleton in its sample. This rearrangement joins TRBV29-1 to TRBJ1-1; 7 bases fit TRBD1. V trimming: 2 bases; J trimming: 6 bases; junction bases outside the gene matches: 12. This CDR3 region has 15 residues. Looked up from germline, CDR1 is SQVTM and CDR2 is ANQGSEA. This chain's CDR3 is CSVESWEGAGAEAFF. CDR3 coding DNA: TGCAGCGTTGAAAGTTGGGAGGGGGCGGGAGCTGAAGCTTTCTTT.

CDR3 DNA: TGTGCCAGCAGCGTCAACAGAGTTGAAGCTTTCTTT. Encoded protein: CASSVNRVEAFF. The gene calls are TRBV7-8 and TRBJ1-1; D not resolved. V gave up 5 bases and J gave up 7 bases, with 11 bases separating them. This CDR3 region has 12 residues. Germline CDR1 reads SGHVS; CDR2 reads FQNEAQ.

The rearrangement joins TRBV10-3 to TRBJ2-1; 7 nucleotides line up with TRBD2. Germline assignment: CDR1 ENHRY and CDR2 SYGVKD. The CDR3 consists of 16 residues. V lost 0 bases and J lost 5; bases outside the gene matches: 7. The CDR3 region is CAISESWASGHNEQFF. DNA of the CDR3: TGTGCCATCAGTGAGTCTTGGGCTAGCGGCCACAATGAGCAGTTCTTC.

The chain is built from TRBV28 and TRBJ2-1; tentatively, D is TRBD1 (6 bases). Between the trimmed V and J ends, which lost 5 bases and 5 bases, there was a span of 10 bases. This CDR3 region has 13 residues. CDR1 is MDHEN and CDR2 is SYDVKM in the germline V gene. The CDR3 spells CASSPGQHNEQFF. The CDR3 DNA reads TGTGCCAGCAGTCCCGGACAGCACAATGAGCAGTTCTTC. The complete variable domain, with remaining parts taken from reference TRBV28 and TRBJ2-1, reads DVKVTQSSRYLVKRTGEKVFLECVQDMDHENMFWYRQDPGLGLRLIYFSYDVKMKEKGDIPEGYSVSREKKERFSLILESASTNQTSMYLCASSPGQHNEQFFGPGTRLTVL.

The J gene is TRBJ2-3, the V gene TRBV11-2; 16 positions match TRBD2. This CDR3 comprises 16 residues. Per the germline V gene, CDR1 is SGHAT and CDR2 is FQNNGV. V was pared by 5 bases and J by 6 bases, with 5 bases of the junction left unmatched. CDR3 DNA: TGTGCCAGCAGCCAAGGGACTAGCGGGGGGGCCGATACGCAGTATTTT. This gives the protein CASSQGTSGGADTQYF.